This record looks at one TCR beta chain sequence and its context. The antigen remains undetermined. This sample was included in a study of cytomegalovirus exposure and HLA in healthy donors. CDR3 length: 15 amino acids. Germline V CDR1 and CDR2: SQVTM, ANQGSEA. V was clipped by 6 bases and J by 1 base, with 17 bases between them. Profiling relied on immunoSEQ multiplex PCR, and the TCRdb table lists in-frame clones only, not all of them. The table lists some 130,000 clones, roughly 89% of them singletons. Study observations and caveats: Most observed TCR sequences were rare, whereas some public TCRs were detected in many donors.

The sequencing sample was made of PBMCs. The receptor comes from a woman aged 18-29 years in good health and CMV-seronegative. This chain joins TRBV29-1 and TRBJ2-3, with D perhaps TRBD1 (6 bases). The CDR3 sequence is CSVDGGAGGTDTQYF. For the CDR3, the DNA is TGCAGCGTCGACGGTGGGGCAGGGGGCACAGATACGCAGTATTTT.